Listed here is a single T cell receptor beta chain. The target of this receptor is not known. Base quality data are lacking; no much larger clone is found one base away. TCRbeta CDR3 regions were amplified from genomic DNA using the immunoSEQ Assay, a bias-controlled multiplex PCR. For the original study's pipeline: Nucleated cell counts per sample were estimated from amplification of reference gene primers within the assay. Sequence reads were collapsed and filtered to measure the absolute abundance of every unique TCRbeta CDR3 rearrangement. Productive Simpson clonality was computed per sample as the square root of Simpson's diversity index over productive rearrangements. The table comes from immuneACCESS by way of TCRdb, which keeps in-frame sequences with V and J called. Part of the clones is missing from these tables; in studies checked, under half for an unresolved V gene and the rest for unknown reasons. V and J calls and clone size are given by that table; D and trimming were obtained from the DNA. Within this sample are hundreds of thousands of clones, with 83% of them counted one time only. Roughly 4.8% of the sample goes to the ten largest clones.

The record originates from a study of blood T cell repertoires in COVID-19 (dated by TCRdb to the early 2020s). A note on the overall study: Samples from collaborators originated in the United States, Italy and Spain and spanned both the acute and convalescent phases of COVID-19. Where HLA class I and class II types were available, the types were taken from metadata supplied by the sample provider, not from assay-based typing. The material from the prospective study consisted of cDNA or gDNA derived from T cells, B-cell-depleted T cells, or PBMCs. The sample metadata nearly always contained a de-identified subject ID, COVID-19 status, age in years and sex. The repertoires were released in a freely available public database meant as a resource for research on the immune response to SARS-CoV-2. Subjects who had been exposed to COVID-19, were actively infected with it, or had recovered from it provided the deeply sampled blood TCRbeta repertoires that made up the dataset. The samples were drawn from the first 160 participants of the ongoing ImmuneRACE study and from over 950 subjects provided by 6 global collaborators. Broader findings and caveats from the paper: How much clinical and demographic metadata was included differed by source and by participant, and the metadata was provided uncurated.

V ends up 4 bases short and J 2 bases short, with an unmatched junction base count of 6. Counted from cysteine to phenylalanine, this CDR3 has 16 amino acids. Left in the record is the CDR3 DNA by itself, 48 bases read in frame from the first base. CDR1 LGHDT and CDR2 YNNKEL were looked up in the germline V gene (reference sequence). Enrolling through a virtual design, the prospective study's participants ranged in age from roughly 18 to 95 years and lived across roughly 24 United States geographic areas. In the prospective study, cohorts were assigned on the basis of participant-reported clinical history obtained from a screening survey and a study questionnaire. Exposed participants had been in contact, within 2 weeks of entering the study, with a person who had a PCR-confirmed or clinician-diagnosed case of COVID-19. Mobile phlebotomists in the prospective study collected whole blood, serum and a nasopharyngeal or oropharyngeal swab from every participant. Additional blood draws and questionnaires over an approximately 2-month period could optionally be provided by prospective study participants. Blood samples from the prospective study were shipped frozen or at room temperature prior to DNA extraction.

Recombination joined TRBV3-1 (or the pseudogene TRBV3-2) with TRBJ2-3; 10 bases in the middle match TRBD2. The sequenced material came from PBMCs or T cells enriched from blood (not recorded which). The TCR sequence derives from a woman in her 50s who had been exposed to COVID-19. The nucleotide sequence reads as follows: TGTGCCAGCAGCCCCTATACTAGCGGGGTCACAGATACGCAGTATTTT. This encodes CASSPYTSGVTDTQYF.